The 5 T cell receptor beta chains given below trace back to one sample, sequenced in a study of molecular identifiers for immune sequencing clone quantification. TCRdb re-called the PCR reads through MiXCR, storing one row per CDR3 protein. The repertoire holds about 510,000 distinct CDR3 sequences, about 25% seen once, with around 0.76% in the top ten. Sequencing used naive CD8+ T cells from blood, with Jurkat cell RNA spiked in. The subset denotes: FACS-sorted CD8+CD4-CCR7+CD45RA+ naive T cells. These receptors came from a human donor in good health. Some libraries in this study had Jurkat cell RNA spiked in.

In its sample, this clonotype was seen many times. CDR3 bases: TGTGCCAGCAGTTATCCACCAACTGAAGCTTTCTTT. Translation gives CASSYPPTEAFF. The chain is built from TRBV6-2 or TRBV6-3 and TRBJ1-1, with D uncertain. Trimming shortened V by 3 bases and J by 5 bases, and 7 bases separated the two germline ends. CDR1 is MNHEY, CDR2 SVGEGT, per germline. This CDR3 region has 12 residues.

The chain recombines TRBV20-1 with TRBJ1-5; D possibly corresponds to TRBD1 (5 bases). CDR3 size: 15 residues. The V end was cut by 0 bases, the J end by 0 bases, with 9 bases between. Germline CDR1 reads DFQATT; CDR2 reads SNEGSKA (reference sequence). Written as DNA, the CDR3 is TGCAGTGCTAGAGAGGGGGGAAATAGCAATCAGCCCCAGCATTTT. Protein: CSAREGGNSNQPQHF.

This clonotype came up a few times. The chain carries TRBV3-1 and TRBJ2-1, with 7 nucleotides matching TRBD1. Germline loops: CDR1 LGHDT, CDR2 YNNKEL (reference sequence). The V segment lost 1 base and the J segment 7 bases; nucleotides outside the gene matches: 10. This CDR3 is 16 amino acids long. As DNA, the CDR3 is TGTGCCAGCAGCCAAGTAGCAGGGGGATCTGGGAATGAGCAGTTCTTC. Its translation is CASSQVAGGSGNEQFF.

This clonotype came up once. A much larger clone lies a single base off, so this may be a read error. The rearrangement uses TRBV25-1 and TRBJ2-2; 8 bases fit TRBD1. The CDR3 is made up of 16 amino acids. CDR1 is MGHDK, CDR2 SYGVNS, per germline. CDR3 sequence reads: CAGSWGQVTNTGELFF. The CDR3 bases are TGTGCCGGCAGTTGGGGACAGGTTACGAACACCGGGGAGCTGTTTTTT.

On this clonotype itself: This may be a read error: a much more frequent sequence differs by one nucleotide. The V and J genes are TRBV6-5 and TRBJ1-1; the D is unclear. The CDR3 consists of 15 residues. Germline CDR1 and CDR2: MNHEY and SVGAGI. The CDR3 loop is CASSYYAGVLTEASF. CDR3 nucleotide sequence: TGTGCCAGCAGTTACTACGCCGGGGTTTTAACTGAAGCTTCCTTT.